This TCR beta chain comes out of a study of blood T cell repertoires in COVID-19. Patients of the Seattle cohort, enrolled during active infection, were followed longitudinally. CDR1 and CDR2 from the germline V gene are GTSNPN and SVGIG (reference sequence). Losses at the gene ends were 2 bases for V and 3 bases for J; bases not matched to a gene: 5. This CDR3 spans 15 amino acids. Per the study methods: Reference gene primer amplification yielded estimated nucleated cell counts. The protocol was immunoSEQ multiplex PCR, while the TCRdb copy is restricted to in-frame clones and leaves out a portion. The V and J calls and clone size are taken from that table; D and trimming were inferred from the DNA. In the table there are about 270,000 clones, around nine tenths of which are singletons.

This receptor was taken from an older woman with COVID-19, enrolled during active disease. The sequenced material came from peripheral blood. This chain links TRBV30 with TRBJ2-2; the match to TRBD2 covers 8 bases. The CDR3 is CAWSYGSGDTGELFF. For the CDR3, the DNA is TGTGCCTGGAGTTATGGTAGCGGGGACACCGGGGAGCTGTTTTTT.